The 10 T cell receptor beta chains listed next were all sequenced from one sample in a study of blood T cell repertoires in COVID-19. Profiled with immunoSEQ multiplex PCR; TCRdb holds only in-frame clones, not every one. The sample yields around 300,000 clones, 75% to 95% seen once. Sequencing was performed on peripheral blood. These receptors all come from a woman in her twenties or thirties with COVID-19, enrolled during active disease.

The V call is TRBV4-2, the J call TRBJ2-1; 13 bases align to TRBD2. The CDR3 is made up of 14 amino acids. Losses at the gene ends were 4 bases for V and 7 bases for J; bases not matched to a gene: 1. Germline V gene sequence: CDR1 LGHNA, CDR2 YNFKEQ. CDR3 in amino acids: CASSPGLAGNEQFF. The CDR3 bases are TGTGCCAGCAGCCCGGGACTAGCGGGGAATGAGCAGTTCTTC.

The chain employs TRBV10-2 and TRBJ1-1, with D perhaps matching TRBD1 (6 bases). CDR1 and CDR2 (germline): WSHSY, SAAADI. V was trimmed by 8 bases and J by 1 base, leaving 14 bases between them. The CDR3 has 14 amino acids. The DNA of the CDR3 is TGCGCCAGCGTCCCGGACAGAGCGAACACTGAAGCTTTCTTT. This gives the protein CASVPDRANTEAFF.

This chain joins TRBV27 and TRBJ1-2, with D perhaps TRBD1 (5 bases). The CDR3 sequence is 16 residues long. V lost 5 bases to trimming and J lost 4 bases, with 20 bases between them. Germline CDR1 MNHEY, CDR2 SMNVEV (reference sequence). The DNA for the CDR3 is TGTGCCAGCAGTCCTGGATACGGCAGGGAAGCCTATGGCTACACCTTC. Translating gives CASSPGYGREAYGYTF.

The rearrangement joins TRBV28 to TRBJ2-3; no clear D gene. The CDR3 contains 12 residues. Germline V gene lookup returns CDR1 MDHEN and CDR2 SYDVKM. V was cut by 10 bases and J by 5 bases, with 13 bases left in between. CDR3 nucleotide sequence: TGTGCCACTATCAGGTTTCAAGATACGCAGTATTTT. It encodes CATIRFQDTQYF.

This chain joins TRBV5-6 and TRBJ2-3, with a possible D match to TRBD2 (5 bases). The CDR3 loop spans 14 amino acids. The V gene lost 0 bases and the J gene lost 2 bases, with 7 bases spanning the gap. The germline CDR1 and CDR2 sequences are SGHDT and YYEEEE. The CDR3 region is CASSLAGFTDTQYF. As DNA, the CDR3 is TGTGCCAGCAGCTTGGCGGGATTCACAGATACGCAGTATTTT.

The chain recombines TRBV18 with TRBJ1-2, with D possibly being TRBD1 (6 bases). CDR3 length: 13 residues. Between the trimmed V and J ends, which lost 3 bases and 7 bases, there was a span of 12 bases. The germline CDR1 and CDR2 sequences are KGHSH and LQKENI. The CDR3 loop is CASSPEGVTGYTF. CDR3 DNA sequence: TGTGCCAGCTCACCCGAGGGGGTAACTGGCTACACCTTC.

This sequence joins TRBV13 and TRBJ2-1, with D possibly TRBD2 on 6 matching bases. The CDR3 length is 14 residues. Trimming pared 5 bases from V and 4 bases from J, leaving 12 bases between. Looked up from germline, CDR1 is PRHDT and CDR2 is FYEKMQ (reference sequence). CDR3 in DNA: TGTGCCAGCAGCCCCGGGACTCGTTACAATGAGCAGTTCTTC. It encodes CASSPGTRYNEQFF.

The genes are TRBV24-1 and TRBJ2-2, with D possibly TRBD1 on 7 matching bases. The CDR3 has 13 amino acids. Germline values: CDR1 KGHDR, CDR2 SFDVKD. V lost 10 bases, J lost 6 bases, and 14 bases lay in between. CDR3: CATGGQLSGELFF. CDR3 DNA sequence: TGTGCCACGGGGGGACAGTTGTCCGGGGAGCTGTTTTTT.

This clone was observed a handful of times. The rearrangement uses TRBV4-1 and TRBJ1-4, with 8 bases matching TRBD1. V lost 4 bases, J lost 5 bases, and 6 bases stayed unmatched. This CDR3 has 15 amino acids. Per germline, CDR1 MGHRA and CDR2 YSYEKL. The CDR3 region is CASSLAGTGNEKLFF. The CDR3 DNA is TGCGCCAGCAGCCTCGCCGGGACAGGCAATGAAAAACTGTTTTTT.

The chain joins TRBV10-1 to TRBJ2-3; TRBD1 might be the D (5 bases). CDR3 length: 15 residues. V lost 10 bases, J lost 0 bases, and 17 bases lay in between. Germline V lookup: CDR1 WNHNN, CDR2 SYGVQD (reference sequence). CDR3 amino acids: CATETGSASTDTQYF. The CDR3 DNA is TGCGCCACAGAAACAGGATCTGCTAGCACAGATACGCAGTATTTT.